The text below deals with one T cell receptor beta chain. What it binds is unknown. This CDR3 spans 14 amino acids. V lost 0 bases and J lost 7, with 12 bases in between. CDR1 and CDR2 (germline): LGHNA, YSLEER. PCR was performed a second time for about 6 to 11 cycles using a sample-barcoded 5' primer and a J-beta primer mix. Researchers report that a template-switch adaptor with 12 random nucleotides tagged each cDNA molecule. A single record per CDR3 protein comes from TCRdb applying MiXCR to the 5' RACE reads. Of about 680,000 distinct CDR3 sequences detected, roughly 49% appear once; the ten largest clones hold 30% to 40%. PBMCs, at least 6 million per sample, were isolated. These data belong to a study of blood T cells in healthy people across ages. Study summary: Roughly one uniquely barcoded beta molecule per two T cells was captured.

Study-wide findings and caveats: Long-lived donors exceeded aged donors in naive CD4+ cells and diversity.

Sequenced material: blood. The rearrangement joins TRBV4-3 to TRBJ1-2; D remains unclear. The receptor was derived from a woman between 55 and 75 years old in good health. The CDR3 reads CASSQDGRLGGYTF. In DNA form, the CDR3 reads TGCGCCAGCAGCCAAGACGGCCGATTAGGTGGCTACACCTTC.